This is a list of T cell receptor beta chains from one sample in a study of OX40 agonist ivuxolimab in advanced cancers. Libraries were prepared by immunoSEQ multiplex PCR; TCRdb keeps only in-frame clonotypes and omits some of them. The sample has 65,000 to 80,000 clones, around 93% seen once. The material was CD4+ or CD8+ T cells sorted from blood, obtained in a trial of the OX40 agonist ivuxolimab. The receptor set was obtained from an adult with an advanced solid tumor such as melanoma, head and neck, liver or kidney cancer. Each CDR3 is given with its conserved first and last residue. A D gene is named only where the DNA matches it firmly. Not all rows give a size; the values are once, few, many and, for expanded clones, a class.

clone size: -; D gene: -; V gene: TRBV12-5; J gene: TRBJ1-2; CDR3 protein: CASGLVRGGIRYGYTF; CDR3 DNA: TGTGCTAGTGGTTTGGTACGGGGCGGGATTAGGTATGGCTACACCTTC
clone size: -; D gene: TRBD2; V gene: TRBV11-1; J gene: TRBJ2-3; CDR3 protein: CASSSGLGPGTDTQYF; CDR3 DNA: TGTGCCAGCAGCTCCGGACTAGGTCCAGGGACAGATACGCAGTATTTT
clone size: few; D gene: TRBD2; V gene: TRBV7-9; J gene: TRBJ2-7; CDR3 protein: CASSIGGSGSRSYEQYF; CDR3 DNA: TGTGCCAGCAGCATCGGTGGTAGCGGGAGCCGTTCCTACGAGCAGTACTTC
clone size: few; D gene: -; V gene: TRBV10-3; J gene: TRBJ2-2; CDR3 protein: CAINQRNTGELFF; CDR3 DNA: TGTGCCATCAACCAAAGAAACACCGGGGAGCTGTTTTTT
clone size: -; D gene: TRBD2; V gene: TRBV11-2; J gene: TRBJ2-3; CDR3 protein: CASSLAGGRFGRADTQYF; CDR3 DNA: TGTGCCAGCAGCTTAGCGGGGGGAAGGTTTGGGAGGGCAGATACGCAGTATTTT
clone size: -; D gene: -; V gene: TRBV9; J gene: TRBJ2-3; CDR3 protein: CASSVGGTGTDTQYF; CDR3 DNA: TGTGCCAGCAGCGTAGGCGGGACTGGCACAGATACGCAGTATTTT
clone size: -; D gene: TRBD1; V gene: TRBV11-3; J gene: TRBJ2-5; CDR3 protein: CASSLDRQGGQETQYF; CDR3 DNA: TGTGCCAGCAGCTTAGACAGACAGGGGGGTCAAGAGACCCAGTACTTC
clone size: -; D gene: TRBD1; V gene: TRBV27; J gene: TRBJ1-1; CDR3 protein: CASSRDRNTEAFF; CDR3 DNA: TGTGCCAGCAGTCGGGACAGGAACACTGAAGCTTTCTTT
clone size: -; D gene: -; V gene: TRBV7-3; J gene: TRBJ2-3; CDR3 protein: CASSLGRNTDTQYF; CDR3 DNA: TGTGCCAGCAGCTTGGGCCGGAACACAGATACGCAGTATTTT
clone size: -; D gene: TRBD1; V gene: TRBV5-4; J gene: TRBJ2-2; CDR3 protein: CASFVRDRDTGELFF; CDR3 DNA: TGTGCCAGCTTTGTGAGGGACAGAGACACCGGGGAGCTGTTTTTT
clone size: -; D gene: -; V gene: TRBV4-1; J gene: TRBJ2-4; CDR3 protein: CASSQVGLAKNIQYF; CDR3 DNA: TGCGCCAGCAGCCAAGTGGGACTAGCCAAAAACATTCAGTACTTC
clone size: -; D gene: -; V gene: TRBV19; J gene: TRBJ2-7; CDR3 protein: CASSIDDSAKYEQYF; CDR3 DNA: TGTGCCAGTAGTATCGATGACTCAGCGAAATACGAGCAGTACTTC
clone size: -; D gene: -; V gene: TRBV4-3; J gene: TRBJ2-3; CDR3 protein: CASSQGTGPKTPDTQYF; CDR3 DNA: TGCGCCAGCAGCCAAGGAACGGGGCCCAAAACCCCAGATACGCAGTATTTT
clone size: -; D gene: TRBD1; V gene: TRBV7-9; J gene: TRBJ1-1; CDR3 protein: CASSKGDSGTTEAFF; CDR3 DNA: TGTGCCAGCAGCAAGGGGGACAGCGGGACCACTGAAGCTTTCTTT
clone size: -; D gene: TRBD2; V gene: TRBV5-4; J gene: TRBJ2-7; CDR3 protein: CASSFTSGRVGRMGGGEQYF; CDR3 DNA: TGTGCCAGCAGCTTTACTAGCGGGAGAGTGGGGCGTATGGGCGGCGGGGAGCAGTACTTC
clone size: -; D gene: -; V gene: TRBV7-2; J gene: TRBJ1-2; CDR3 protein: CASSLMSTPTYGYTF; CDR3 DNA: TGTGCCAGCAGCTTAATGTCGACGCCAACCTATGGCTACACCTTC
clone size: -; D gene: TRBD2; V gene: TRBV10-3; J gene: TRBJ2-1; CDR3 protein: CAISTFSGREVNEQFF; CDR3 DNA: TGTGCCATCAGTACCTTTAGCGGGAGGGAGGTAAATGAGCAGTTCTTC
clone size: -; D gene: TRBD1; V gene: TRBV19; J gene: TRBJ1-2; CDR3 protein: CASSPQGEKIYGYTF; CDR3 DNA: TGTGCCAGTAGTCCTCAGGGGGAAAAAATATATGGCTACACCTTC
clone size: -; D gene: -; V gene: TRBV11-2; J gene: TRBJ2-7; CDR3 protein: CASSLAGVPTTDYEQYF; CDR3 DNA: TGTGCCAGCAGCTTAGCGGGGGTACCTACCACAGACTACGAGCAGTACTTC
clone size: -; D gene: TRBD2; V gene: TRBV29-1; J gene: TRBJ2-2; CDR3 protein: CSVDQGGAGELFF; CDR3 DNA: TGCAGCGTTGATCAGGGAGGGGCCGGGGAGCTGTTTTTT
clone size: -; D gene: TRBD2; V gene: TRBV7-9; J gene: TRBJ2-7; CDR3 protein: CASSPNYMGGVYEQYF; CDR3 DNA: TGTGCCAGCAGCCCGAATTACATGGGAGGGGTGTACGAGCAGTACTTC
clone size: -; D gene: TRBD2; V gene: TRBV27; J gene: TRBJ2-1; CDR3 protein: CASSSLAGLNNEQFF; CDR3 DNA: TGTGCCAGCAGTTCACTAGCGGGCTTAAACAATGAGCAGTTCTTC
clone size: -; D gene: -; V gene: TRBV7-9; J gene: TRBJ1-2; CDR3 protein: CASSHPRRAEYGYTF; CDR3 DNA: TGTGCCAGCAGCCACCCCCGGCGGGCGGAATATGGCTACACCTTC
clone size: -; D gene: TRBD2; V gene: TRBV7-3; J gene: TRBJ2-1; CDR3 protein: CASSPGLAVYNEQFF; CDR3 DNA: TGTGCCAGCAGCCCCGGACTAGCGGTCTACAATGAGCAGTTCTTC
clone size: -; D gene: -; V gene: TRBV14; J gene: TRBJ2-1; CDR3 protein: CASSQEWGAGEQFF; CDR3 DNA: TGTGCCAGCAGCCAAGAATGGGGGGCGGGTGAGCAGTTCTTC
clone size: -; D gene: TRBD1; V gene: TRBV28; J gene: TRBJ2-1; CDR3 protein: CASSPGTALEWIF; CDR3 DNA: TGTGCCAGCAGCCCAGGGACAGCCCTAGAATGGATCTTC
clone size: -; D gene: TRBD2; V gene: TRBV5-1; J gene: TRBJ2-1; CDR3 protein: CASSFLAGGPGEQFF; CDR3 DNA: TGCGCCAGCAGCTTCCTAGCGGGAGGGCCGGGTGAGCAGTTCTTC
clone size: -; D gene: -; V gene: TRBV27; J gene: TRBJ2-3; CDR3 protein: CASSGRDTQYF; CDR3 DNA: TGTGCCAGCAGTGGGAGAGATACGCAGTATTTT
clone size: -; D gene: TRBD1; V gene: TRBV5-1; J gene: TRBJ1-4; CDR3 protein: CASSLAGGKTNEKLFF; CDR3 DNA: TGCGCCAGCAGCTTGGCAGGGGGGAAGACTAATGAAAAACTGTTTTTT
clone size: -; D gene: -; V gene: TRBV6-5; J gene: TRBJ2-1; CDR3 protein: CASGGAQGGEQFF; CDR3 DNA: TGTGCCAGTGGAGGGGCGCAGGGTGGTGAGCAGTTCTTC
clone size: -; D gene: TRBD2; V gene: TRBV10-3; J gene: TRBJ2-3; CDR3 protein: CVVTSGRTDTQYF; CDR3 DNA: TGTGTCGTAACTAGCGGCCGCACAGATACGCAGTATTTT
clone size: -; D gene: -; V gene: TRBV11-2; J gene: TRBJ1-5; CDR3 protein: CASSLEFNQPQHF; CDR3 DNA: TGTGCCAGCAGCTTAGAGTTCAATCAGCCCCAGCATTTT
clone size: -; D gene: -; V gene: TRBV7-9; J gene: TRBJ2-4; CDR3 protein: CASSPRRGGGGKNIQYF; CDR3 DNA: TGTGCCAGCAGCCCCCGGAGAGGAGGGGGGGGCAAAAACATTCAGTACTTC
clone size: -; D gene: -; V gene: TRBV4-3; J gene: TRBJ2-5; CDR3 protein: CASSQDVGRGETQYF; CDR3 DNA: TGCGCCAGCAGCCAAGATGTAGGCAGGGGTGAGACCCAGTACTTC
clone size: -; D gene: -; V gene: TRBV5-3; J gene: TRBJ2-7; CDR3 protein: CARSPIWGSSSYEQYF; CDR3 DNA: TGTGCCAGAAGCCCTATCTGGGGCAGCAGCTCCTACGAGCAGTACTTC
clone size: -; D gene: TRBD2; V gene: TRBV2; J gene: TRBJ2-7; CDR3 protein: CASNSLGPSGKQYF; CDR3 DNA: TGTGCCAGCAACTCGCTAGGCCCTAGCGGGAAGCAGTACTTC
clone size: -; D gene: -; V gene: TRBV18; J gene: TRBJ1-1; CDR3 protein: CASSTTSGVGTEAFF; CDR3 DNA: TGTGCCAGCTCAACCACCTCGGGGGTTGGGACTGAAGCTTTCTTT
clone size: -; D gene: TRBD2; V gene: TRBV4-3; J gene: TRBJ2-1; CDR3 protein: CASSLQRGRGYNEQFF; CDR3 DNA: TGCGCCAGCAGCCTCCAGCGCGGGAGAGGCTACAATGAGCAGTTCTTC
clone size: -; D gene: -; V gene: TRBV2; J gene: TRBJ1-1; CDR3 protein: CATQFGQRTATEAFF; CDR3 DNA: TGTGCCACCCAATTTGGACAGAGGACTGCCACTGAAGCTTTCTTT
clone size: -; D gene: TRBD1; V gene: TRBV30; J gene: TRBJ2-7; CDR3 protein: CAWREDRGRYEQYF; CDR3 DNA: TGTGCCTGGAGGGAGGACAGGGGCCGCTACGAGCAGTACTTC
clone size: -; D gene: -; V gene: TRBV6-1; J gene: TRBJ1-2; CDR3 protein: CASSGRGGGDFYGYTF; CDR3 DNA: TGTGCCAGCAGTGGCCGTGGGGGGGGCGATTTCTATGGCTACACCTTC
clone size: -; D gene: -; V gene: TRBV9; J gene: TRBJ2-2; CDR3 protein: CASSVGLVATGELFF; CDR3 DNA: TGTGCCAGCAGCGTAGGACTAGTGGCCACCGGGGAGCTGTTTTTT
clone size: -; D gene: -; V gene: TRBV12-5; J gene: TRBJ1-2; CDR3 protein: CASGLFAKARAYGYTF; CDR3 DNA: TGTGCTAGTGGTTTGTTCGCCAAGGCCAGGGCCTATGGCTACACCTTC
clone size: -; D gene: TRBD2; V gene: TRBV11-2; J gene: TRBJ2-1; CDR3 protein: CASSLEGSSGRDEQFF; CDR3 DNA: TGTGCCAGCAGCTTAGAGGGGTCTAGCGGGAGGGATGAGCAGTTCTTC
clone size: -; D gene: TRBD2; V gene: TRBV9; J gene: TRBJ2-7; CDR3 protein: CASSVDPGRGEQYF; CDR3 DNA: TGTGCCAGCAGCGTTGATCCCGGGAGGGGCGAGCAGTACTTC
clone size: -; D gene: TRBD2; V gene: TRBV28; J gene: TRBJ2-2; CDR3 protein: CASSLGVAGLTGELFF; CDR3 DNA: TGTGCCAGCAGTTTAGGAGTAGCGGGACTTACCGGGGAGCTGTTTTTT
clone size: -; D gene: -; V gene: TRBV6-5; J gene: TRBJ1-2; CDR3 protein: CASSYSMAGNVYGYTF; CDR3 DNA: TGTGCCAGCAGTTACTCTATGGCAGGGAATGTGTATGGCTACACCTTC
clone size: once; D gene: -; V gene: TRBV6-1; J gene: TRBJ2-1; CDR3 protein: CASSARSVVFLTKQFF; CDR3 DNA: TGTGCCAGCAGTGCACGATCCGTCGTTTTCCTTACTAAGCAGTTCTTC
clone size: -; D gene: -; V gene: TRBV18; J gene: TRBJ2-5; CDR3 protein: CASSKTGGQETQYF; CDR3 DNA: TGTGCCAGCTCAAAGACAGGAGGTCAAGAGACCCAGTACTTC
clone size: -; D gene: -; V gene: TRBV7-2; J gene: TRBJ2-7; CDR3 protein: CASSRTLAGSYEQYF; CDR3 DNA: TGTGCCAGCAGCCGGACCTTGGCGGGGTCCTACGAGCAGTACTTC
clone size: -; D gene: -; V gene: TRBV4-1; J gene: TRBJ1-3; CDR3 protein: CASSQLLGGTIYF; CDR3 DNA: TGCGCCAGCAGCCAACTCCTCGGGGGCACCATATATTTT
clone size: -; D gene: -; V gene: TRBV28; J gene: TRBJ1-2; CDR3 protein: CASSPQEVYLYYGYTF; CDR3 DNA: TGTGCCAGCAGTCCTCAAGAGGTCTATCTATACTATGGCTACACCTTC
clone size: -; D gene: -; V gene: TRBV11-2; J gene: TRBJ2-7; CDR3 protein: CASSLRDEQYF; CDR3 DNA: TGTGCCAGCAGCTTACGAGACGAGCAGTACTTC
clone size: once; D gene: -; V gene: TRBV7-2; J gene: TRBJ2-3; CDR3 protein: CASSFDGERTDTQYF; CDR3 DNA: TGTGCCAGCAGCTTCGACGGAGAGCGCACAGATACGCAGTATTTT
clone size: -; D gene: -; V gene: TRBV5-1; J gene: TRBJ2-2; CDR3 protein: CASSPGSGNTGELFF; CDR3 DNA: TGCGCCAGCAGCCCGGGTAGCGGGAACACCGGGGAGCTGTTTTTT